These 30 T cell receptor beta chains came from one sample sequenced in a study of blood T cell repertoires in COVID-19. Generated by immunoSEQ multiplex PCR, the TCRdb table keeps only in-frame clones and is missing some. The sample consists of about 170,000 clones, about nine tenths of them appearing once. Source material: peripheral blood. Receptor source: a man between 18 and 29 years old with COVID-19, enrolled during active disease.

The genes are TRBV10-1 and TRBJ2-7; TRBD1 is a possible D gene (6 bases). CDR3 length: 13 residues. Between the trimmed V and J ends, which lost 11 bases and 0 bases, there was a span of 14 bases. Per the germline V gene, CDR1 is WNHNN and CDR2 is SYGVQD (reference sequence). The DNA for the CDR3 is TGCGCCCTCAGAGGGGGATACTCCTACGAGCAGTACTTC. This sequence encodes CALRGGYSYEQYF.

In DNA, the CDR3 is TGTGCCAGCACCGACAGATACTCCTACGAGCAGTACTTC. It is translated as CASTDRYSYEQYF. The chain uses TRBV25-1 and TRBJ2-7; D perhaps matches TRBD1 (5 bases). Germline-derived CDR1 and CDR2 are MGHDK and SYGVNS. The CDR3 loop spans 13 amino acids. The ends were cut back, 7 bases at V and 0 bases at J, with 10 bases in the middle.

The chain employs TRBV19 and TRBJ1-5, with D perhaps matching TRBD1 (5 bases). Trimming took 4 bases from V and 6 from J, leaving 13 bases between them. The germline gives CDR1 LNHDA, CDR2 SQIVND (reference sequence). The CDR3 has 14 amino acids. The CDR3 sequence is CASSTSGSRQPQHF. CDR3 in DNA: TGTGCCAGTAGTACGTCAGGGTCCCGTCAGCCCCAGCATTTT.

The chain employs TRBV7-2 and TRBJ2-7; weak D call: TRBD1 (5 bases). CDR3 size: 15 residues. Trimming shortened V by 2 bases and J by 5 bases, and 16 bases separated the two germline ends. Germline V gene lookup returns CDR1 SGHTA and CDR2 FQGNSA. The DNA of the CDR3 is TGTGCCAGCAGCTTACCGTCCAGGGTTCCCCACGAGCAGTACTTC. It specifies CASSLPSRVPHEQYF. The variable domain in full, with the rest retrieved from reference TRBV7-2 and TRBJ2-7, is GAGVSQSPSNKVTEKGKDVELRCDPISGHTALYWYRQSLGQGLEFLIYFQGNSAPDKSGLPSDRFSAERTGGSVSTLTIQRTQQEDSAVYLCASSLPSRVPHEQYFGPGTRLTVT.

V is TRBV19 and J is TRBJ2-7; no clear D. The V gene lost 6 bases and the J gene lost 1 base, with 10 bases spanning the gap. This CDR3 region has 13 residues. Germline V gene data show CDR1 as LNHDA and CDR2 as SQIVND (reference sequence). The CDR3: CASSMVGSYEQYF. The CDR3 DNA reads TGTGCCAGTAGCATGGTCGGGTCCTACGAGCAGTACTTC.

The chain is built from TRBV28 and TRBJ1-1; no reliable D call. Trimming shortened V by 3 bases and J by 3 bases, and 14 bases separated the two germline ends. CDR3 length: 15 residues. CDR1 is MDHEN, CDR2 SYDVKM, per germline. Written as DNA, the CDR3 is TGTGCCAGCAGTTTGCGTGCAGGATTGTACACTGAAGCTTTCTTT. As protein: CASSLRAGLYTEAFF.

The chain joins TRBV6-2 or TRBV6-3 to TRBJ2-7, with D perhaps TRBD2 (6 bases). This CDR3 is 15 amino acids long. The V end lost 7 bases, the J end lost 4 bases, and 20 bases lay between the germline ends. Germline CDR1 and CDR2: MNHEY and SVGEGT. The CDR3 nucleotides read TGTGCCAGCATCCCCTCACCGGGACTGTTATACGAGCAGTACTTC. This codes for CASIPSPGLLYEQYF.

The V gene is TRBV12-5, the J gene TRBJ2-3; TRBD1 agrees at 11 bases. Germline CDR1 and CDR2: LGHNT and FRNRAP. The CDR3 loop spans 16 amino acids. V dropped 6 bases and J dropped 0; count of bases not matched to a gene: 5. In nucleotides, the CDR3 is TGTGCTAGTGGCCTCGGGACAGGGGGTAGCACAGATACGCAGTATTTT. Encoded protein: CASGLGTGGSTDTQYF.

In its sample, this clone was seen a few times. V usage is TRBV7-9 and J usage is TRBJ2-5; 8 bases align to TRBD1. After removal of 1 base from V and 4 bases from J, the junction contained 8 bases not matched to a gene. This CDR3 has 16 amino acids. Looked up from germline, CDR1 is SEHNR and CDR2 is FQNEAQ (reference sequence). The CDR3, as DNA: TGTGCCAGCAGCTTAGGTCGAGCGACAGGGGCAGAGACCCAGTACTTC. The encoded protein is CASSLGRATGAETQYF.

Worth noting for this clone: The DNA is left out, because the CDR3 cannot be placed on it with certainty; the CDR3 is given as TCRdb lists it. This chain connects TRBV28 to TRBJ1-4. The CDR3 contains 17 residues when both ends are counted. Per germline, CDR1 MDHEN and CDR2 SYDVKM. The CDR3 loop is CASSLFWGGGSNEKLLF.

V gene TRBV3-1 (or the pseudogene TRBV3-2) combines with J gene TRBJ1-5; 9 bases match TRBD1. V was clipped by 3 bases and J by 0 bases; unmatched bases: 3. Germline CDR1 reads LGHDT; CDR2 reads YNNKEL (reference sequence). The CDR3 consists of 16 residues. The CDR3 coding sequence is TGTGCCAGCAGCCAGCGGACAGGGGCTAGCAATCAGCCCCAGCATTTT. The encoded protein is CASSQRTGASNQPQHF.

The chain is built from TRBV6-1 and TRBJ1-3; 9 bases are shared with TRBD1. The CDR3 has 16 residues. Germline loops: CDR1 MNHNS, CDR2 SASEGT. After removal of 4 bases from V and 0 bases from J, the junction contained 4 bases not matched to a gene. CDR3 in DNA: TGTGCCAGCAGTGGACAGGGGGGGATCTCTGGAAACACCATATATTTT. Translated, it gives CASSGQGGISGNTIYF.

V usage is TRBV13 and J usage is TRBJ1-3; 9 positions agree with TRBD1. V shed 5 bases and J 6 bases; nucleotides not matched to a gene: 8. This CDR3 spans 15 amino acids. Germline CDR1 and CDR2: PRHDT and FYEKMQ (reference sequence). The CDR3 nucleotides are TGTGCCAGCAGCCCTGAGGGACAGGGTGCAAACACCATATATTTT. This codes for CASSPEGQGANTIYF.

This clone appeared a single time. This sequence joins TRBV2 and TRBJ1-2, with TRBD1 matching 7 bases. The CDR3 is 17 residues long. Trimming removed 7 bases from V and 3 bases from J; junction bases left unmatched: 17. From germline, CDR1 is SNHLY and CDR2 FYNNEI. The CDR3 loop is CASIGDRDGSNHYGYTF. CDR3 nucleotide sequence: TGTGCCAGCATCGGAGACAGGGACGGTAGTAATCACTATGGCTACACCTTC.

The rearrangement links TRBV7-2 to TRBJ2-6, with 7 bases fitting TRBD1. Germline V gene lookup returns CDR1 SGHTA and CDR2 FQGNSA. This CDR3 contains 16 residues. The J segment lost 4 bases and the V segment lost 4 bases, leaving 7 bases of the junction unmatched. The CDR3 is CASSSYRGSGANVLTF. Here the CDR3 DNA reads TGTGCCAGCAGCTCTTACAGGGGTAGCGGGGCCAACGTCCTGACTTTC. The complete variable domain, with remaining parts taken from reference TRBV7-2 and TRBJ2-6, reads GAGVSQSPSNKVTEKGKDVELRCDPISGHTALYWYRQSLGQGLEFLIYFQGNSAPDKSGLPSDRFSAERTGGSVSTLTIQRTQQEDSAVYLCASSSYRGSGANVLTFGAGSRLTVL.

The CDR3, as DNA: TGTGCCAGCGAAAAACAATACAATGAGCAGTTCTTC. Residues: CASEKQYNEQFF. The rearrangement joins TRBV25-1 to TRBJ2-1; D gene unclear. Trimming cost V 8 bases and J 4 bases, with 9 bases left between them. CDR1 and CDR2 from the germline V gene are MGHDK and SYGVNS. The CDR3 is 12 residues long.

The chain links TRBV29-1 to TRBJ2-1; D gene unclear. Trimming removed 4 bases from V and 1 base from J, with 8 bases in between. The CDR3 extends over 13 amino acids. Germline V gene lookup returns CDR1 SQVTM and CDR2 ANQGSEA. CDR3 nucleotide sequence: TGCAGCGTTGCTCCGGTTTCCTACAATGAGCAGTTCTTC. This translates into CSVAPVSYNEQFF.

This clone was recorded once. This sequence joins TRBV6-5 and TRBJ2-5, with a possible D match to TRBD2 (5 bases). The CDR3 spans 14 residues. Germline CDR1 reads MNHEY; CDR2 reads SVGAGI. Trimming stripped 0 bases from V and 5 bases from J, with 10 bases between. The CDR3 DNA sequence: TGTGCCAGCAGTTACTCGCGGGTGGTGGAGACCCAGTACTTC. Translated, it gives CASSYSRVVETQYF.

V is TRBV27 and J is TRBJ2-2; D is undetermined. Trimming removed 3 bases at V and 5 bases at J, with 10 bases between. The CDR3 sequence is 14 residues long. Germline V gives CDR1 MNHEY, CDR2 SMNVEV (reference sequence). The CDR3 bases are TGTGCCAGCAGTTTCTACGGTCTTACCGGGGAGCTGTTTTTT. Translation gives CASSFYGLTGELFF.

The chain employs TRBV15 and TRBJ1-6, with D perhaps matching TRBD1 (5 bases). V shed 3 bases and J shed 7 bases, with 16 bases lying between them. In germline, CDR1 is LNHNV, CDR2 YYDKDF (reference sequence). There are 16 residues in the CDR3. This CDR3 is CATSSDTGFLNSPLHF. DNA for the CDR3: TGTGCCACCAGCAGCGATACAGGATTTCTGAATTCACCCCTCCACTTT. Full variable domain (remainder filled in from reference TRBV15 and TRBJ1-6): DAMVIQNPRYQVTQFGKPVTLSCSQTLNHNVMYWYQQKSSQAPKLLFHYYDKDFNNEADTPDNFQSRRPNTSFCFLDIRSPGLGDTAMYLCATSSDTGFLNSPLHFGNGTRLTVT.

Here the CDR3 reads CATSGGLVQADTQYF. CDR3 nucleotide sequence: TGTGCCACCAGTGGAGGACTCGTGCAGGCAGATACGCAGTATTTT. The V gene is TRBV24-1, the J gene TRBJ2-3; weak D call: TRBD2 (5 bases). This CDR3 has 15 residues. V dropped 5 bases and J dropped 4 bases, with 15 bases sitting between them. Germline assignment: CDR1 KGHDR and CDR2 SFDVKD.

This sequence joins TRBV9 and TRBJ1-1; TRBD1 might be the D (5 bases). V lost 4 bases and J 0 bases, leaving 13 bases between the germline ends. Germline V gene sequence: CDR1 SGDLS, CDR2 YYNGEE. There are 15 residues in the CDR3. The CDR3, as DNA: TGTGCCAGCAGCCACTCATGGGGGGTGAACACTGAAGCTTTCTTT. Encoded protein: CASSHSWGVNTEAFF.

This clone was detected only once. V and J are TRBV2 and TRBJ2-3; D possibly corresponds to TRBD1 (5 bases). The CDR3 runs to 13 residues. Trimming left V 7 bases short and J 1 base short, with 9 bases between. Germline CDR1 SNHLY, CDR2 FYNNEI. Here the CDR3 DNA reads TGTGCCAGCACCCAAGGGGGCACAGATACGCAGTATTTT. It yields the protein CASTQGGTDTQYF.

The CDR3 spells CASSTNRGGGMKHTGELFF. CDR3 nucleotide sequence: TGTGCCAGCAGCACGAATAGAGGGGGTGGAATGAAGCACACCGGGGAGCTGTTTTTT. The J gene is TRBJ2-2, the V gene TRBV9; possible D gene TRBD1, 6 bases. V dropped 4 bases and J dropped 3 bases, with 25 bases sitting between them. This CDR3 is 19 amino acids long. The germline CDR1 and CDR2 sequences are SGDLS and YYNGEE.

This chain joins TRBV20-1 and TRBJ1-5, with D hard to call. Looked up from germline, CDR1 is DFQATT and CDR2 is SNEGSKA (reference sequence). This CDR3 has 13 residues. V shed 3 bases and J shed 0 bases, with 6 bases lying between them. CDR3 bases: TGCAGTGCTAGTCTAAATAGCAATCAGCCCCAGCATTTT. Translation gives CSASLNSNQPQHF.

The chain combines TRBV15 with TRBJ1-2, with D possibly being TRBD1 (5 bases). Germline-derived CDR1 and CDR2 are LNHNV and YYDKDF (reference sequence). The CDR3 is made up of 14 amino acids. V lost 2 bases and J lost 3, with 10 bases in between. The CDR3 coding sequence is TGTGCCACCAGCAGACCACAGGCGTACTATGGCTACACCTTC. As protein: CATSRPQAYYGYTF.

The DNA of the CDR3 is TGTGCCACCAGTGATTTACTAGCGGGGGGCCAAGAGACCCAGTACTTC. Translated: CATSDLLAGGQETQYF. The gene calls are TRBV24-1 and TRBJ2-5; 12 nucleotides match TRBD2. V was clipped by 1 base and J by 1 base; unmatched bases: 0. The germline V gene has CDR1 KGHDR and CDR2 SFDVKD. CDR3 length: 16 amino acids.

This clone appeared once. V gene TRBV7-9 combines with J gene TRBJ1-4, with D perhaps matching TRBD1 (6 bases). The length of the CDR3 is 15 residues. Trimming shortened V by 0 bases and J by 7 bases, and 12 bases separated the two germline ends. Per the germline V gene, CDR1 is SEHNR and CDR2 is FQNEAQ (reference sequence). The CDR3 protein is CASSLAGAGVEKLFF. Written as DNA, the CDR3 is TGTGCCAGCAGCTTAGCGGGGGCAGGGGTTGAAAAACTGTTTTTT.

This sequence joins TRBV5-6 and TRBJ2-7; D perhaps matches TRBD2 (6 bases). CDR3 length: 13 residues. CDR1 and CDR2 (germline): SGHDT, YYEEEE. V lost 3 bases, J lost 12 bases, and 19 bases lay in between. CDR3 in amino acids: CASSSSARGLMYF. The CDR3 nucleotides read TGTGCCAGCAGCTCCTCGGCCCGGGGACTTATGTACTTC.

The chain uses TRBV28 and TRBJ2-7, with TRBD1 as a possible D gene (6 bases). This CDR3 region has 12 residues. With 7 bases removed from V and 9 bases from J, the gap between germline ends came to 16 bases. The germline CDR1 and CDR2 sequences are MDHEN and SYDVKM. The CDR3 nucleotides are TGTGCCAGCACCGGGACATCCAATGCGCAGTACTTC. As protein: CASTGTSNAQYF.